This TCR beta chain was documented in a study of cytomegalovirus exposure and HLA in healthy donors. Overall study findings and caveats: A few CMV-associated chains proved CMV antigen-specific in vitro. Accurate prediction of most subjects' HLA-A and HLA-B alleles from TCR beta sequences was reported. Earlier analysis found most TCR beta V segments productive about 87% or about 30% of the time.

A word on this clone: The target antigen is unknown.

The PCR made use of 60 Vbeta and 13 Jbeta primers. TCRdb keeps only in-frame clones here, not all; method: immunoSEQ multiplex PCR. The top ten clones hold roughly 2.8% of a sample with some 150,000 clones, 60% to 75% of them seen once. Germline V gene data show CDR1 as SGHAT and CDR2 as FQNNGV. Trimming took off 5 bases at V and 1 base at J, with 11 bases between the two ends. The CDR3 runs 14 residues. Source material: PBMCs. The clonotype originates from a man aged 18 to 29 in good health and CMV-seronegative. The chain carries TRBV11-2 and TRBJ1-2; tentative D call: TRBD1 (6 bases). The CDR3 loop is CASSILQGNYGYTF. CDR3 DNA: TGTGCCAGCAGCATCCTACAGGGTAACTATGGCTACACCTTC.